This T cell receptor (beta chain) appears in the sequencing data of a study of CD8 T cells in ankylosing spondylitis. Study findings and constraints: A TCR beta motif of fewer than 10 highly homologous variants seemed to mark ankylosing spondylitis blood.

Germline lookup yields CDR1 SGHRS and CDR2 YFSETQ. The CDR3 runs to 14 residues. Germline trimming cut 0 bases from V and 7 bases from J; bases unmatched to any gene: 3. This clonotype was detected ten times or more. What it binds is unknown. TCRdb analysed the 5' RACE reads with MiXCR anew, one entry per CDR3 protein. The sample lists around 220,000 distinct CDR3 sequences, about 18% occurring once. Sequences were obtained from blood, either unsorted or a sorted T cell fraction (not recorded which). The V gene is TRBV5-1, the J gene TRBJ1-2; TRBD1 matches 10 bases. The origin of this receptor is a male donor with ankylosing spondylitis. CDR3 in DNA: TGCGCCAGCAGCTTGGCGGGACAGGGGTTTGGCTACACCTTC. It yields the protein CASSLAGQGFGYTF.